The clone carrying this T cell receptor beta chain is a singleton in its sample. Original data processing: Reference gene primer amplification in the assay estimated nucleated cell counts. The assay was immunoSEQ multiplex PCR, and TCRdb's table has in-frame clones only and misses some. V, J and clone size are taken as reported in that table, and D and trimming were inferred from the DNA itself. The table lists tens of thousands of clones, approximately 85% of them singletons, with around 19% in the top ten. The data originate from a study of blood T cell repertoires in COVID-19. Turning to the study itself: Spain, Italy and the United States supplied samples that represented acute and convalescent COVID-19. From T cells, B-cell-depleted T cells, or PBMCs came the material, which was cDNA or gDNA.

Trimming took 5 bases from V and 7 from J, leaving 12 bases between them. The germline V gene has CDR1 DFQATT and CDR2 SNEGSKA (reference sequence). The CDR3 contains 11 residues. The sample was peripheral blood. The V gene is TRBV20-1, the J gene TRBJ2-7, with a weak D call TRBD2 (5 bases). The TCR was taken from a human donor in a cohort sampled during active COVID-19. CDR3 sequence (DNA): TGCAGTGCTCGGCTAGCCAGGGAGCAGTACTTC. Encoded protein: CSARLAREQYF.